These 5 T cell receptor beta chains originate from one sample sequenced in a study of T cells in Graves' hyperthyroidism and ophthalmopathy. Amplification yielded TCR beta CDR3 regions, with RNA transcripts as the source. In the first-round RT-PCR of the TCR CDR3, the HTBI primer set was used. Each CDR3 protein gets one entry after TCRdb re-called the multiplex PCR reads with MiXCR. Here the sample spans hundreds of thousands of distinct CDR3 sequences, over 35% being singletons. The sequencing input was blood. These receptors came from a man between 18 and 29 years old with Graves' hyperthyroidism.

The CDR3 here is CASSRRTGSGETQYF. The CDR3, as DNA: TGCGCCAGCAGCCGCCGGACAGGGAGTGGTGAGACCCAGTACTTC. The rearrangement links TRBV5-1 to TRBJ2-5, with TRBD1 identical over 8 bases. The CDR3 totals 15 residues. J was trimmed by 5 bases and V by 4 bases; bases with no gene match: 10. The germline V gene encodes CDR1 SGHRS and CDR2 YFSETQ.

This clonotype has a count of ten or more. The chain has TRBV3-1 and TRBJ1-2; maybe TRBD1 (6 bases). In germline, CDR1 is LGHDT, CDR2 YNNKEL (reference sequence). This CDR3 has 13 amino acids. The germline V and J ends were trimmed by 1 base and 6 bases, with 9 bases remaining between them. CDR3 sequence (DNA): TGTGCCAGCAGCCAAGTACAGGGAGATGGCTACACCTTC. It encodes CASSQVQGDGYTF.

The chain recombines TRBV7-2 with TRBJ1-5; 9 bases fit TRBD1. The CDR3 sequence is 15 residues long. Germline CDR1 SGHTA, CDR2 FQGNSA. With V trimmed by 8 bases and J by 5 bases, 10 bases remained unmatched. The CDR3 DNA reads TGTGCCAGCCGTGAGGACAGGGGCAACCATCAGCCCCAGCATTTT. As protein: CASREDRGNHQPQHF.

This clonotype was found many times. As DNA, the CDR3 is TGTGCCAGCAGCGAGTGGACAGACTTACAGCCCCAGCATTTT. This gives the protein CASSEWTDLQPQHF. The chain recombines TRBV7-6 with TRBJ1-5; perhaps TRBD1 as D (6 bases). V lost 5 bases, J lost 7 bases, and 15 bases lay in between. The CDR3 consists of 14 residues. Germline V gene lookup returns CDR1 SGHVS and CDR2 FNYEAQ.

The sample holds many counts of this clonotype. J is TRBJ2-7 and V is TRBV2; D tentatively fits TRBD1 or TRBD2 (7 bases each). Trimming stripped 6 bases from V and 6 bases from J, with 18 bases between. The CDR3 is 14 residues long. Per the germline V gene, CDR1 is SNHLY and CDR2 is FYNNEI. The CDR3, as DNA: TGTGCCAGCAGCGCGGAGGGGGCGGGAGTCGAGCAGTACTTC. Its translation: CASSAEGAGVEQYF.